The source of this T cell receptor beta chain is a study of blood T cell repertoires in COVID-19. Sequencing used immunoSEQ multiplex PCR; TCRdb keeps in-frame clones, though not all of them. This sample has 95,000 to 150,000 clones, with 79% found just once. CDR1 and CDR2 from the germline V gene are SGHAT and FQNNGV. This CDR3 is 15 amino acids long. Trimming cost V 0 bases and J 4 bases, with 13 bases left between them. Sequenced sample: peripheral blood. The receptor was isolated from a man aged 35 to 55 with active or convalescent COVID-19. The genes are TRBV11-2 and TRBJ2-7; tentatively, D is TRBD2 (6 bases). As DNA, the CDR3 is TGTGCCAGCAGCTTAGAGCCACGGGAGCCGTACGAGCAGTACTTC. Translating it yields CASSLEPREPYEQYF. The complete variable domain, with remaining parts taken from reference TRBV11-2 and TRBJ2-7, reads EAGVAQSPRYKIIEKRQSVAFWCNPISGHATLYWYQQILGQGPKLLIQFQNNGVVDDSQLPKDRFSAERLKGVDSTLKIQPAKLEDSAVYLCASSLEPREPYEQYFGPGTRLTVT.